Below, one TCR beta chain is given with its context. This specimen belongs to a study of blood T cell repertoires in COVID-19. The overall study: The United States, Italy and Spain provided the acute and convalescent COVID-19 samples. T cells, B-cell-depleted T cells, or PBMCs provided the cDNA or gDNA that served as material.

The protocol was immunoSEQ multiplex PCR, while the TCRdb copy is restricted to in-frame clones and leaves out a portion. The profile shows some 200,000 clones, 83% of them singletons. The origin of this receptor is a woman between 50 and 59 years old who had been exposed to COVID-19. The sequenced sample was PBMCs or T cells enriched from blood (not recorded which).

The DNA for the CDR3 is TGTGCCAGCAGTTTTAGGGGATCATCCGGGACAGGGGATTCACCCCTCCACTTT. The encoded protein is CASSFRGSSGTGDSPLHF. V and J are TRBV27 and TRBJ1-6; TRBD1 matches at 10 bases. Germline-derived CDR1 and CDR2 are MNHEY and SMNVEV (reference sequence). The CDR3 loop spans 18 amino acids. V lost 3 bases and J lost 8; bases outside the gene matches: 13.